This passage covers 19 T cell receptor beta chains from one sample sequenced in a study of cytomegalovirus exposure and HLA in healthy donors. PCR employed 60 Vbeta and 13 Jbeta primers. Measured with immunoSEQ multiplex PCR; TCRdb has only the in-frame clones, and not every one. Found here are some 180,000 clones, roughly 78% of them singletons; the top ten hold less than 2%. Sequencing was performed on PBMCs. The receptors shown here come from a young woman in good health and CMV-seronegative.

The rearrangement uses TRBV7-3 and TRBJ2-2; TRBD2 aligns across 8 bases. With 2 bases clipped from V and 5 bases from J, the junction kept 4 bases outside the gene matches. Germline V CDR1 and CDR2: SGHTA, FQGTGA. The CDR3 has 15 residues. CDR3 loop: CASSLRGGLTGELFF. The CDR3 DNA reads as TGTGCCAGCAGCTTACGGGGGGGGCTTACCGGGGAGCTGTTTTTT.

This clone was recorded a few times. CDR3 protein: CASSVAGGPLNTDTQYF. Here the CDR3 DNA reads TGTGCCAGCAGTGTAGCGGGGGGGCCTCTTAACACAGATACGCAGTATTTT. V and J are TRBV6-1 and TRBJ2-3, with 11 positions matching TRBD2. The junction had 8 bases not matched to a gene; V was cut back by 4 bases and J by 2 bases. CDR3 size: 17 residues. Germline loops: CDR1 MNHNS, CDR2 SASEGT.

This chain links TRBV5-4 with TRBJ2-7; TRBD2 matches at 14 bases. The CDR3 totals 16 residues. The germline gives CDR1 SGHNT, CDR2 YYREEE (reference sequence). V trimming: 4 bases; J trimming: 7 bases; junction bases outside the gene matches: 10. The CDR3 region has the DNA TGTGCCAGCAGCCCTGGACTAGCGGGGGGCCCTAGAGAGCAGTACTTC. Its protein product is CASSPGLAGGPREQYF.

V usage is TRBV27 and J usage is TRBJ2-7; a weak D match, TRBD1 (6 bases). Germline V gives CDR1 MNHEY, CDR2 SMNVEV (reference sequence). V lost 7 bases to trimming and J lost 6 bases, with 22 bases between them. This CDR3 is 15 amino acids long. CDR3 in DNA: TGTGCCAGCACCCAAGGGCAGGGGATAATTGGCGAGCAGTACTTC. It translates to CASTQGQGIIGEQYF.

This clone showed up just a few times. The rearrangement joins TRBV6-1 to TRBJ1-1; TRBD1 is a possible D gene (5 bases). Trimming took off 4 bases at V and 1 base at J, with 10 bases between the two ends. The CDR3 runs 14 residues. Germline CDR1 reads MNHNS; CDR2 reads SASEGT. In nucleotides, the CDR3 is TGTGCCAGCAGTGGATTCAGGGAGAACACTGAAGCTTTCTTT. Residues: CASSGFRENTEAFF.

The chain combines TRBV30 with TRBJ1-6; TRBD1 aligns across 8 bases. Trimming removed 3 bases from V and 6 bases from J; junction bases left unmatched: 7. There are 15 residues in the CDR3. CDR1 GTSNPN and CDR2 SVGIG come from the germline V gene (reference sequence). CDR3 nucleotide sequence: TGTGCCTGGAGCGCGCTCGACAGGGGTAATTCACCCCTCCACTTT. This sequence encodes CAWSALDRGNSPLHF.

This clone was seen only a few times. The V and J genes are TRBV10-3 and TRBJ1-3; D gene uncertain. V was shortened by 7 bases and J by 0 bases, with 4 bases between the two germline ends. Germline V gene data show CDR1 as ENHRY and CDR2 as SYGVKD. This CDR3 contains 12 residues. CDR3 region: CAIMSSGNTIYF. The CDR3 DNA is TGTGCCATCATGAGCTCTGGAAACACCATATATTTT.

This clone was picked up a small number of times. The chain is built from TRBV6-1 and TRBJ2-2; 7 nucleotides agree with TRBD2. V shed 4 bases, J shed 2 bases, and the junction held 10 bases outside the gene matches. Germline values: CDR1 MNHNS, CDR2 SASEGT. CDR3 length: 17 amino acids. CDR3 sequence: CASSGLWGGGNTGELFF. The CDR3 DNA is TGTGCCAGCAGTGGCCTATGGGGGGGAGGAAACACCGGGGAGCTGTTTTTT.

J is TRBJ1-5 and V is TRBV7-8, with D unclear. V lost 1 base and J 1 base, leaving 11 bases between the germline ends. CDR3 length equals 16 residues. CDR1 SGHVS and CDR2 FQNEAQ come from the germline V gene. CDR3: CASSLVGRGSNQPQHF. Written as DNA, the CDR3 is TGTGCCAGCAGCTTAGTTGGCAGAGGAAGCAATCAGCCCCAGCATTTT.

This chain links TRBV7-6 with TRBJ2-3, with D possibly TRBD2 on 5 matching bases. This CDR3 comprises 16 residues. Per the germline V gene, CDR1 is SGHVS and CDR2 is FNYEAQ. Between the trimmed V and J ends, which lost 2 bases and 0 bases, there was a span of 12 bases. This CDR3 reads CASSLIGGRSTDTQYF. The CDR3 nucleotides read TGTGCCAGCAGCTTAATAGGCGGGCGAAGCACAGATACGCAGTATTTT.

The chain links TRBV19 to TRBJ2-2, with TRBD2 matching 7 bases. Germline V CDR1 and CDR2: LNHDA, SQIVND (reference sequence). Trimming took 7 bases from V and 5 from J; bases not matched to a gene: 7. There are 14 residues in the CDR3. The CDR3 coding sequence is TGTGCCAGTATAAAAGCGGGGTTAACCGGGGAGCTGTTTTTT. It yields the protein CASIKAGLTGELFF.

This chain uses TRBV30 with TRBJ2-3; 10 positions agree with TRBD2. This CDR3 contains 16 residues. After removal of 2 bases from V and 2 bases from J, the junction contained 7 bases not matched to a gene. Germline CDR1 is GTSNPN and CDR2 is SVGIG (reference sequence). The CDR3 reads CAWSSGLAPHTDTQYF. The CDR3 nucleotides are TGTGCCTGGAGTTCGGGACTAGCGCCCCACACAGATACGCAGTATTTT.

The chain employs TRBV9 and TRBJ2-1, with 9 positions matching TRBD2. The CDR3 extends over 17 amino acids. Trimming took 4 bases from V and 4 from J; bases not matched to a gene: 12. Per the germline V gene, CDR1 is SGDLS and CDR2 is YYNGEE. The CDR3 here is CASSHRFAGGPYNEQFF. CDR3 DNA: TGTGCCAGCAGCCACCGTTTTGCGGGGGGGCCTTACAATGAGCAGTTCTTC.

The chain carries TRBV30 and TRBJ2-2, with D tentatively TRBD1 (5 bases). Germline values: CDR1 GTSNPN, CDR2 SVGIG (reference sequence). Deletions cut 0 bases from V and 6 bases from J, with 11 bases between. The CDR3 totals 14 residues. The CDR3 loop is CAWSVLGLAGELFF. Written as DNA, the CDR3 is TGTGCCTGGAGTGTATTGGGGCTGGCCGGGGAGCTGTTTTTT.

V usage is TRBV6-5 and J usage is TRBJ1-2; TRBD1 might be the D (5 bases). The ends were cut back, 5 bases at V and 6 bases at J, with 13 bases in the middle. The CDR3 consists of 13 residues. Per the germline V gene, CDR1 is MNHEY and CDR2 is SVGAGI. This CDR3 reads CASSAQGGHGYTF. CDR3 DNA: TGTGCCAGCAGTGCCCAGGGAGGGCATGGCTACACCTTC.

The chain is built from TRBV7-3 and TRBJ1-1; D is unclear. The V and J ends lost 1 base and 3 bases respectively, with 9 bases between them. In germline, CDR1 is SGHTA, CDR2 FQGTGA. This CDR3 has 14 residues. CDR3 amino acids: CASSLIIIDTEAFF. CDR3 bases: TGTGCCAGCAGCTTAATCATCATAGACACTGAAGCTTTCTTT. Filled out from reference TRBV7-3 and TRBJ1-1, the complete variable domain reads GAGVSQTPSNKVTEKGKYVELRCDPISGHTALYWYRQSLGQGPEFLIYFQGTGAADDSGLPNDRFFAVRPEGSVSTLKIQRTERGDSAVYLCASSLIIIDTEAFFGQGTRLTVV.

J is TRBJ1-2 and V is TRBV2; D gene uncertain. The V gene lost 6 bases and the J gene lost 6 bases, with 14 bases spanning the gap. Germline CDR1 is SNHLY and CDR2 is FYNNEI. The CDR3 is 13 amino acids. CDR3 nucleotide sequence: TGTGCCAGCAGCCGTTGGGAGGCAGATGGCTACACCTTC. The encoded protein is CASSRWEADGYTF.

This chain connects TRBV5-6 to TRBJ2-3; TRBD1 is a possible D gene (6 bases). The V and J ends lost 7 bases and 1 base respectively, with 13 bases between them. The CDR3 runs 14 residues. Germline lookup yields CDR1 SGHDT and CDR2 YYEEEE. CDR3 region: CASSTGKGTDTQYF. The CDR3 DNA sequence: TGTGCCAGCTCTACAGGGAAGGGCACAGATACGCAGTATTTT.

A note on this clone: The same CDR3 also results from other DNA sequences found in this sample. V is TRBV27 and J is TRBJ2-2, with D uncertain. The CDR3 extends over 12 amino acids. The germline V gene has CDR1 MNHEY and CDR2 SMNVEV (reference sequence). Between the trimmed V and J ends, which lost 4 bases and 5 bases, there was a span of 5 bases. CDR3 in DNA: TGTGCCAGCAGTTCCTTGACCGGGGAGCTGTTTTTT. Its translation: CASSSLTGELFF.